The text below deals with one T cell receptor (beta chain). Its antigen remains unidentified. Trimming shortened V by 4 bases and J by 3 bases, and 15 bases separated the two germline ends. Germline values: CDR1 SNHLY, CDR2 FYNNEI. This CDR3 region has 16 residues. This entry comes from a study of blood T cells in healthy people across ages. Findings and limits, study-wide: There was no known CMV status for donors, so expanded clonotype changes were possibly confounded.

Combining a sample-barcoded 5' primer with a J-beta primer mix, a second PCR ran for roughly 6 to 11 cycles. Each CDR3 protein gets one entry after TCRdb re-called the 5' RACE reads with MiXCR. The table lists some 1.6 million distinct CDR3 sequences, roughly 30% of them singletons. The sample comprised blood. The TCR sequence derives from a woman aged 25 to 39 in good health. This rearrangement joins TRBV2 to TRBJ2-2; D ambiguous. Here the CDR3 DNA reads TGTGCCAGCAGTGGAGACACACTGATGGACACCGGGGAGCTGTTTTTT. Its protein is CASSGDTLMDTGELFF.